One and the same sample provided the 5 T cell receptor beta chains below, sequenced in a study of blood T cell repertoires in COVID-19 (dated by TCRdb to the early 2020s). Libraries were prepared through the immunoSEQ multiplex PCR assay. TCRdb limited this immuneACCESS table to in-frame rearrangements with V and J called. A share of clones is missing; checked studies link under half to unresolved V genes, and the rest is unexplained. The sample table lists about 280,000 clones, approximately 90% of them with a count of one. In total, the top ten clones hold about 5.5% of the sample. Sequences were obtained from PBMCs or T cells enriched from blood (not recorded which). These receptors were taken from a woman in her forties who had recovered from COVID-19.

This clone was observed a few times. The chain uses TRBV13 and TRBJ1-1, with TRBD1 identical over 7 bases. V lost 5 bases and J lost 1; bases outside the gene matches: 4. The CDR3 is 14 amino acids. Per germline, CDR1 PRHDT and CDR2 FYEKMQ (reference sequence). For the CDR3, the DNA is TGTGCCAGCAGCCCGAGGGGGCCGAACACTGAAGCTTTCTTT. This sequence encodes CASSPRGPNTEAFF.

V is TRBV3-1 (or the pseudogene TRBV3-2) and J is TRBJ2-1; 9 nucleotides line up with TRBD2. The CDR3 is 15 residues long. V gave up 1 base and J gave up 4 bases; unmatched junction bases: 2. Germline lookup yields CDR1 LGHDT and CDR2 YNNKEL (reference sequence). CDR3 loop: CASSQVTSGYNEQFF. In nucleotides, the CDR3 is TGTGCCAGCAGCCAAGTTACTAGCGGGTACAATGAGCAGTTCTTC.

The chain carries TRBV19 and TRBJ1-1; TRBD1 matches at 9 bases. Per germline, CDR1 LNHDA and CDR2 SQIVND (reference sequence). This CDR3 region has 15 residues. With V trimmed by 1 base and J by 3 bases, 3 bases remained unmatched. The CDR3 DNA reads TGTGCCAGTAGTATAGTTTGGACAGGGGACACTGAAGCTTTCTTT. It is translated as CASSIVWTGDTEAFF.

This rearrangement joins TRBV5-1 to TRBJ2-3, with 9 bases matching TRBD1. V shed 2 bases and J 1 base; nucleotides not matched to a gene: 2. The CDR3 sequence is 15 residues long. CDR1 is SGHRS, CDR2 YFSETQ, per germline. The CDR3, as DNA: TGCGCCAGCAGCTTTCGGACAGGGGGCACAGATACGCAGTATTTT. The encoded protein is CASSFRTGGTDTQYF.

V and J are TRBV2 and TRBJ2-2, with D perhaps TRBD1 (5 bases). Germline V CDR1 and CDR2: SNHLY, FYNNEI. With 9 bases removed from V and 3 bases from J, the gap between germline ends came to 14 bases. The CDR3 runs to 14 residues. The CDR3 loop is CASGQGDDTGELFF. In DNA form, the CDR3 reads TGTGCCAGTGGCCAGGGCGACGACACCGGGGAGCTGTTTTTT.